This T cell receptor (beta chain) is drawn from a study of ipilimumab plus nivolumab after autologous stem cell transplantation. Looking at the study overall: Typical patient got a handful of ipilimumab doses and 7 or 8 nivolumab doses (median).

Starting 14 to 28 days after autologous transplant, ipilimumab 1 mg/kg was given. General study points: Authors suggest TCR repertoire, Treg phenotype and gut microbiota support further study.

Sequenced by immunoSEQ multiplex PCR; TCRdb stores in-frame clones only, minus some. The sample consists of around 20,000 clones, over 70% of them appearing once. Germline V gene lookup returns CDR1 SNHLY and CDR2 FYNNEI. The CDR3 length is 12 residues. Trimming cost V 8 bases and J 7 bases; bases outside gene matches: 5. This clone has a single count. The antigen is not known. The TCR originated in a male donor with diffuse large B-cell lymphoma. The starting material was PBMCs, obtained in a trial of ipilimumab plus nivolumab as post-transplant consolidation. The chain recombines TRBV2 with TRBJ1-2, with 9 bases identical to TRBD1. Here the CDR3 DNA reads TGTGCCAGCTGTCGGACAGGGGTTGGCTACACCTTC. Residues: CASCRTGVGYTF.